Following are 14 T cell receptor beta chains from one sample sequenced in a study of T cells in Graves' hyperthyroidism and ophthalmopathy. Amplified TCR beta CDR3 regions derived from RNA transcripts. First-round RT-PCR of the TCR CDR3 relied on the HTBI primer set. TCRdb reprocessed the multiplex PCR reads with MiXCR, giving one entry per CDR3 protein. The table records 350,000 to 400,000 distinct CDR3 sequences, approximately 15% of them present only once. Sequencing was performed on blood. Receptors were obtained from a woman between 25 and 40 years old with Graves' hyperthyroidism.

J is TRBJ2-5 and V is TRBV28; D may be TRBD2 (6 bases). The length of the CDR3 is 14 residues. Trimming took off 5 bases at V and 2 bases at J, with 12 bases between the two ends. Germline CDR1 MDHEN, CDR2 SYDVKM. The CDR3 reads CASSQPGLQETQYF. The CDR3 nucleotides read TGTGCCAGCAGTCAACCGGGACTTCAAGAGACCCAGTACTTC.

The V and J genes are TRBV18 and TRBJ1-4, with D hard to call. CDR3 length: 15 amino acids. Germline CDR1 and CDR2: KGHSH and LQKENI. Between the trimmed V and J ends, which lost 1 base and 3 bases, there was a span of 9 bases. The CDR3 reads CASSPRGVPNEKLFF. DNA for the CDR3: TGTGCCAGCTCACCACGCGGGGTTCCTAATGAAAAACTGTTTTTT.

A few counts support this clonotype. J is TRBJ2-1 and V is TRBV6-1; D possibly matches TRBD1 or TRBD2 (6 bases each). CDR1 is MNHNS, CDR2 SASEGT, per germline. With 5 bases removed from V and 10 bases from J, the gap between germline ends came to 18 bases. The CDR3 has 14 amino acids. The CDR3 sequence: CASSPGGGQFEQFF. CDR3 nucleotides: TGTGCCAGCAGTCCCGGGGGAGGACAGTTCGAGCAGTTCTTC.

The chain recombines TRBV5-1 with TRBJ2-1; D unresolved. Germline CDR1 is SGHRS and CDR2 is YFSETQ. The CDR3 is 15 amino acids. V lost 0 bases and J 4 bases, leaving 11 bases between the germline ends. DNA for the CDR3: TGCGCCAGCAGCTTGGGAGGAGTTTCTTACAATGAGCAGTTCTTC. It codes for CASSLGGVSYNEQFF. The full variable domain, completed using reference TRBV5-1 and TRBJ2-1, is KAGVTQTPRYLIKTRGQQVTLSCSPISGHRSVSWYQQTPGQGLQFLFEYFSETQRNKGNFPGRFSGRQFSNSRSEMNVSTLELGDSALYLCASSLGGVSYNEQFFGPGTRLTVL.

This chain joins TRBV27 and TRBJ1-2; no reliable D call. The germline V gene encodes CDR1 MNHEY and CDR2 SMNVEV (reference sequence). The V and J ends lost 2 bases and 0 bases respectively, with 7 bases between them. The CDR3 has 14 residues. In DNA, the CDR3 is TGTGCCAGCAGTTTACGCAGGACTAACTATGGCTACACCTTC. Translation: CASSLRRTNYGYTF.

This clonotype was observed many times. The chain employs TRBV11-2 and TRBJ2-7, with 8 bases lining up with TRBD2. This CDR3 spans 14 amino acids. V lost 2 bases, J lost 4 bases, and 4 bases stayed unmatched. Germline V gene sequence: CDR1 SGHAT, CDR2 FQNNGV. CDR3: CASSLSGSVYEQYF. The CDR3 nucleotides are TGTGCCAGCAGCTTAAGCGGGAGTGTTTACGAGCAGTACTTC.

The CDR3 DNA reads as TGTGCCAGTAGTACCCATACTTACAGGGTGGCGAACACTGAAGCTTTCTTT. This translates into CASSTHTYRVANTEAFF. The chain combines TRBV19 with TRBJ1-1, with D possibly TRBD1 on 6 matching bases. The V gene lost 4 bases and the J gene lost 1 base, with 19 bases spanning the gap. Germline-derived CDR1 and CDR2 are LNHDA and SQIVND (reference sequence). The CDR3 spans 17 residues.

In this sample, this clonotype turned up a few times. This chain connects TRBV28 to TRBJ1-2; no firm D call. This CDR3 is built from 14 residues. Trimming removed 2 bases from V and 4 bases from J, with 11 bases in between. The germline V gene has CDR1 MDHEN and CDR2 SYDVKM. CDR3 sequence (DNA): TGTGCCAGCAGTTTAACTCGTGCCCTCTATGGCTACACCTTC. This encodes CASSLTRALYGYTF.

This clonotype occurred a few times. The gene calls are TRBV12-3 or TRBV12-4 and TRBJ2-3, with 8 bases aligning to TRBD1. This CDR3 is built from 13 residues. V lost 6 bases, J lost 5 bases, and 4 bases stayed unmatched. CDR3 in amino acids: CASSQGQGDTQYF. The CDR3 nucleotides read TGTGCCAGCAGCCAAGGACAGGGAGATACGCAGTATTTT.

This clonotype was counted at least ten times. This chain joins TRBV28 and TRBJ2-3; 13 bases agree with TRBD2. CDR3 length: 19 residues. Trimming at V came to 5 bases and at J to 4 bases, leaving 15 bases not matched to a gene. Germline CDR1 reads MDHEN; CDR2 reads SYDVKM. The CDR3 loop is CASSQLLSLAGGPSDTQYF. The CDR3 DNA reads TGTGCCAGCAGTCAGCTCCTTTCACTAGCGGGAGGGCCCTCAGATACGCAGTATTTT.

This clonotype was counted many times. The chain links TRBV3-1 to TRBJ2-1; 8 bases fit TRBD2. The CDR3 has 14 amino acids. Germline CDR1 and CDR2: LGHDT and YNNKEL (reference sequence). Trimming took 3 bases from V and 6 from J; bases not matched to a gene: 4. In DNA form, the CDR3 reads TGTGCCAGCAGCCAGAGAGGGACTAGCAATGAGCAGTTCTTC. Translation: CASSQRGTSNEQFF.

The chain couples TRBV7-9 to TRBJ2-1, with D unclear. Trimming took off 1 base at V and 4 bases at J, with 11 bases between the two ends. The CDR3 loop spans 15 amino acids. The V gene's germline CDR1 is SEHNR and CDR2 FQNEAQ (reference sequence). The CDR3 reads CASSLVRPNYNEQFF. In DNA, the CDR3 is TGTGCCAGCAGCTTAGTCCGGCCAAATTACAATGAGCAGTTCTTC.

This clonotype occurred a few times. The chain employs TRBV5-1 and TRBJ2-1; 8 nucleotides match TRBD1. Germline lookup yields CDR1 SGHRS and CDR2 YFSETQ. The CDR3 runs 20 residues. After removal of 1 base from V and 0 bases from J, the junction contained 15 bases not matched to a gene. The CDR3 protein is CASSLFQGLTGTGSYNEQFF. The DNA for the CDR3 is TGCGCCAGCAGCTTGTTTCAGGGTTTAACCGGGACAGGCTCCTACAATGAGCAGTTCTTC.

V and J are TRBV29-1 and TRBJ2-5; D gene unclear. The V gene lost 4 bases and the J gene lost 7 bases, with 10 bases spanning the gap. This CDR3 spans 11 amino acids. The germline V gene encodes CDR1 SQVTM and CDR2 ANQGSEA. CDR3 DNA: TGCAGCGTTGCGGGCCTGGGGACCCAGTACTTC. Amino acids: CSVAGLGTQYF.